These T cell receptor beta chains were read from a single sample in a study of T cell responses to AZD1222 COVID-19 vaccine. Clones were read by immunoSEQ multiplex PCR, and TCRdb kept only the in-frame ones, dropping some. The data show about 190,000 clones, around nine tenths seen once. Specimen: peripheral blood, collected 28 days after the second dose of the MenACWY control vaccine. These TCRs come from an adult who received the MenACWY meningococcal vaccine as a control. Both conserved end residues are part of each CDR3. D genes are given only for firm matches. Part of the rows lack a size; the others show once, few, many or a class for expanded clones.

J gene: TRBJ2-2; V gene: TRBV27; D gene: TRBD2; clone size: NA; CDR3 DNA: TGTGCCAGAAATAGCGGGAGGCACACCGGGGAGCTGTTTTTT; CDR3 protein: CARNSGRHTGELFF
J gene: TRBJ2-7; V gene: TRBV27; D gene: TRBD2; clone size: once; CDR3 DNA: TGTGCCAGCAGTCCCCGGACTAGCGGTTACGAGCAGTACTTC; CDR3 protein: CASSPRTSGYEQYF
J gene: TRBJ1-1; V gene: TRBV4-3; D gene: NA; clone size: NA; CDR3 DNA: TGCGCCAGCAGCCAAGGGTACACGGATTGGGGCACTGAAGCTTTCTTT; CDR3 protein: CASSQGYTDWGTEAFF
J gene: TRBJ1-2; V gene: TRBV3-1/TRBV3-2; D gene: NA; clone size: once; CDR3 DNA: TGTGCCAGCAGCCAAATATCAGGGGAAGGCTACACCTTC; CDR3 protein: CASSQISGEGYTF
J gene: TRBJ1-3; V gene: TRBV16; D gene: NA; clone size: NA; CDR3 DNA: TGTGCCAGCAGCGATGGGATTTTCTCTGGAAACACCATATATTTT; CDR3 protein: CASSDGIFSGNTIYF
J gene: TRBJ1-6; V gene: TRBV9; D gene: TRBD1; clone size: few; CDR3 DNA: TGTGCCAGCAGCGCGATGGCGGGACAGAATTCACCCCTCCACTTT; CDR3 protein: CASSAMAGQNSPLHF
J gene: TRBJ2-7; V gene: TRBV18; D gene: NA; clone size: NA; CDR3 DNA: TGTGCCAGCTCACCACGTGGGGAAGGGTACGAGCAGTACTTC; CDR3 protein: CASSPRGEGYEQYF
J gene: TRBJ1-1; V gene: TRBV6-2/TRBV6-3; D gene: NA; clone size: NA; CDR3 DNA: TGTGCCAGCAGTTACCTTGCCGGAGGGCCCCGTGGGACTGAAGCTTTCTTT; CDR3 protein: CASSYLAGGPRGTEAFF
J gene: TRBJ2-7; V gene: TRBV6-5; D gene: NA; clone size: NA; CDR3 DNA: TGTGCCAGCAGCCTTAATTTCGGTGAGGGTGAGCAGTACTTC; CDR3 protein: CASSLNFGEGEQYF
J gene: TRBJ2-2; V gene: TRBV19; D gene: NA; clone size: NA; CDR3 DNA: TGTGCCAGTAGTATGGCGGGGACGGGGACCGGGGAGCTGTTTTTT; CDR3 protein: CASSMAGTGTGELFF
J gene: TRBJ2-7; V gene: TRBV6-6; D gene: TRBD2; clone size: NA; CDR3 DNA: TGTGCCAGCAGAAGGACTAGCGGGTACTACGAGCAGTACTTC; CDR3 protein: CASRRTSGYYEQYF
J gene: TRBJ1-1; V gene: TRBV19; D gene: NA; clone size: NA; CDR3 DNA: TGTGCCAGTAGCCCCGGGACACTCAACACTGAAGCTTTCTTT; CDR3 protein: CASSPGTLNTEAFF
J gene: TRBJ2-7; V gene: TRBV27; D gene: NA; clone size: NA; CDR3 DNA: TGTGCCAGCAGTTTATCGGGCCCTTCCAGCGAGCAGTACTTC; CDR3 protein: CASSLSGPSSEQYF
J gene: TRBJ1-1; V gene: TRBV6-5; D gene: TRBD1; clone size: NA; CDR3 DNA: TGTGCCAGCGGATCAGGGGGCTGGAACACTGAAGCTTTCTTT; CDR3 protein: CASGSGGWNTEAFF
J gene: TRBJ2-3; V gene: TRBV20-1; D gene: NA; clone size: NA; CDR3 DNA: TGCAGTGCTAGTCGGCAGGGTACAAGTACGCAGTATTTT; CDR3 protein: CSASRQGTSTQYF
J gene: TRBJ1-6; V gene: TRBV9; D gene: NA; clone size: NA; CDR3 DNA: TGTGCCAGCAGCGTAGGGGGGCGGGATTCACCCCTCCACTTT; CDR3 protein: CASSVGGRDSPLHF
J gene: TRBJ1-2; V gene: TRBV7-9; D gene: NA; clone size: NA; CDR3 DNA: TGTGCCAGCAGCTCTGATATCGGCTGGGACTATGGCTACACCTTC; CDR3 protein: CASSSDIGWDYGYTF
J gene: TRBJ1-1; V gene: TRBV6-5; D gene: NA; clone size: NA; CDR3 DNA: TGTGCCAGCAGACGCGATGTGGGTAAAGCTTTCTTT; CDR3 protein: CASRRDVGKAFF
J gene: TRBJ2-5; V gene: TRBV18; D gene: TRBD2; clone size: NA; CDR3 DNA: TGTGCCAGCTCACCCTTAAGCGGGAAGGAGACCCAGTACTTC; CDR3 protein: CASSPLSGKETQYF
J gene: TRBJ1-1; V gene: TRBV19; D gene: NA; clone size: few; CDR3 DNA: TGTGCCAGTCAACCAGGGCGAGGTTCTGAAGCTTTCTTT; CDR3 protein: CASQPGRGSEAFF
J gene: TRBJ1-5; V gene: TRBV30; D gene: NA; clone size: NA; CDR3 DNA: TGTGCCTGGAGCTTGGGCGGGGGTCAGCCCCAGCATTTT; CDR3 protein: CAWSLGGGQPQHF
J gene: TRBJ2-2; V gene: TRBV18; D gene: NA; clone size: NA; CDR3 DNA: TGTGCCAGCTCTCTGGGCCAGGGGCGGAACACCGGGGAGCTGTTTTTT; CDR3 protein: CASSLGQGRNTGELFF
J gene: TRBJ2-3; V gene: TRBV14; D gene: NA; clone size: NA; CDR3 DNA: TGTGCCAGCAGCCAAGATCTGGGAGATACGCAGTATTTT; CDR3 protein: CASSQDLGDTQYF
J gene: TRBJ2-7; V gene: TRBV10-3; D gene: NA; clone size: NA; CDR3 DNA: TGTGCCATCAGGGGGGACTGGACCTACGAGCAGTACTTC; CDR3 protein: CAIRGDWTYEQYF
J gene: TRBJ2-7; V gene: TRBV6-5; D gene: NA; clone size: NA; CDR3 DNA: TGTGCCAGCAGGCTTGACAGACACTCCTACGAGCAGTACTTC; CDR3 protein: CASRLDRHSYEQYF
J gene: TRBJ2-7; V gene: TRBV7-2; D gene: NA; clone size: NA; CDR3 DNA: TGTGCCAGCAGCTCCCCAGACGGAGGTACCTACGAGCAGTACTTC; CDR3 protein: CASSSPDGGTYEQYF
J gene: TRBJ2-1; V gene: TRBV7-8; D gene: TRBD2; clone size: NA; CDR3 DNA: TGTGCCAGCAGCGTAGCCGGGACTAGGGCGGGTGAGCAGTTCTTC; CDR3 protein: CASSVAGTRAGEQFF
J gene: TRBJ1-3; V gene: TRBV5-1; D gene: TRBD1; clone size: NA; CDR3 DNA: TGCGCCAGCAGTTTCAACTCCGGGACAGCCTCTGGAAACACCATATATTTT; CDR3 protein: CASSFNSGTASGNTIYF
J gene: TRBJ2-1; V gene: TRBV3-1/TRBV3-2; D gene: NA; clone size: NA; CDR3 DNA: TGTGCCAGCAGCCAAGATCTAAGAAGTCAGAATGAGCAGTTCTTC; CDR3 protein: CASSQDLRSQNEQFF
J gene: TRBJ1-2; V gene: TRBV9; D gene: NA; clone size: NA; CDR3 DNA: TGTGCCAGCAGCGCAAAAAGTACTCGGGTGGGCTACACCTTC; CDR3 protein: CASSAKSTRVGYTF
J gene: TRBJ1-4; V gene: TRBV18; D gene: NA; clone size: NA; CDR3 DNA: TGTGCCAGCTCAACACGACAGTCAACTAATGAAAAACTGTTTTTT; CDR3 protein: CASSTRQSTNEKLFF
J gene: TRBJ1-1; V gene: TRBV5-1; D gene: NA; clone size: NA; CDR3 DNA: TGCGCCAGCAGCTTGCAGGGAGGAAACACTGAAGCTTTCTTT; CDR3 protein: CASSLQGGNTEAFF